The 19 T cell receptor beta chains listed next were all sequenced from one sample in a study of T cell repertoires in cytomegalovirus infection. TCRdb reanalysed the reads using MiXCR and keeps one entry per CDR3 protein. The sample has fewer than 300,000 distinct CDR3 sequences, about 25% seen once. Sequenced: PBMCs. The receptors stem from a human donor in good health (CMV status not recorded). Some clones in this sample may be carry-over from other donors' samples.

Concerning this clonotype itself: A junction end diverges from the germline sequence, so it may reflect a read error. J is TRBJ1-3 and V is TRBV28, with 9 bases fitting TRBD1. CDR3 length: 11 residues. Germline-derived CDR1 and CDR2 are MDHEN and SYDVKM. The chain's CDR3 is CASSSDRDRDF. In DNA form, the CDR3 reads TGTGCCAGCAGTTCCGACCGGGACAGGGATTTT. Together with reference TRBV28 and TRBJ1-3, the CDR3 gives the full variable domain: DVKVTQSSRYLVKRTGEKVFLECVQDMDHENMFWYRQDPGLGLRLIYFSYDVKMKEKGDIPEGYSVSREKKERFSLILESASTNQTSMYLCASSSDRDRDFGEGSWLTVV.

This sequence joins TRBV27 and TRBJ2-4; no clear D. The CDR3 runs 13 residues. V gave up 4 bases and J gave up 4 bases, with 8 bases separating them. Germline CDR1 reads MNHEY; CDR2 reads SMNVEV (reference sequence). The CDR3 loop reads CASSSIPKNIQYF. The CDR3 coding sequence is TGTGCCAGCAGTTCCATCCCAAAAAACATTCAGTACTTC.

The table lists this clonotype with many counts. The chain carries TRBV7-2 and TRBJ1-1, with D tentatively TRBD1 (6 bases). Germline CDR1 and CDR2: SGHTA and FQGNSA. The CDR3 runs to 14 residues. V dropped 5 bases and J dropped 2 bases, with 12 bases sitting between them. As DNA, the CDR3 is TGTGCCAGCAGCCTGGACAGCCGAAACACTGAAGCTTTCTTT. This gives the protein CASSLDSRNTEAFF.

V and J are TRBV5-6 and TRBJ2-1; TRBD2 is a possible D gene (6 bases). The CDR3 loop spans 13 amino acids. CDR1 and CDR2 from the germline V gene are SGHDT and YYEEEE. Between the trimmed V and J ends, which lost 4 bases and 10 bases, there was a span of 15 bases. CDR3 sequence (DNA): TGTGCCAGCAGCCCCCGGGCGGGGAACGAGCAGTTCTTC. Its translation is CASSPRAGNEQFF.

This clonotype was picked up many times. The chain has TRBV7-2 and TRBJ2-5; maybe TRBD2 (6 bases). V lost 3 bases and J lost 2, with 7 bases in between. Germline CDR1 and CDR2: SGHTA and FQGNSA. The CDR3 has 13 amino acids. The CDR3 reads CASSLRGQETQYF. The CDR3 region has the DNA TGTGCCAGCAGCTTGCGGGGACAAGAGACCCAGTACTTC.

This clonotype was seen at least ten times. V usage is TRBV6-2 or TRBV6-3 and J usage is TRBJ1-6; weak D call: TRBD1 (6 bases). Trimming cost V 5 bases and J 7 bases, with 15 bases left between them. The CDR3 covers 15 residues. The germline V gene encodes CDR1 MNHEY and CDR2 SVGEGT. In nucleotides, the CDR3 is TGTGCCAGCAGTCCGATGACAGGAGAAAATTCACCCCTCCACTTT. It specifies CASSPMTGENSPLHF.

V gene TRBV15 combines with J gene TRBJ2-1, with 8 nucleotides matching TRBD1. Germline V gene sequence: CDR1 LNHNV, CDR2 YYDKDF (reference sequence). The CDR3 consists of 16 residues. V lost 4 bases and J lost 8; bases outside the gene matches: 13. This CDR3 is CATSTRSGQGRDEQFF. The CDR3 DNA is TGTGCCACCAGCACCCGGTCAGGACAGGGTAGGGATGAGCAGTTCTTC.

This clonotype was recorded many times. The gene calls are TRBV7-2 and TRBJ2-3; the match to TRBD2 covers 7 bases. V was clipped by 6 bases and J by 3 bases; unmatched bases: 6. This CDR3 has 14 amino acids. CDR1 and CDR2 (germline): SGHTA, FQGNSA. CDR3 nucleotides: TGTGCCAGCAGACCTTGGGAGGGGACAGATACGCAGTATTTT. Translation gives CASRPWEGTDTQYF.

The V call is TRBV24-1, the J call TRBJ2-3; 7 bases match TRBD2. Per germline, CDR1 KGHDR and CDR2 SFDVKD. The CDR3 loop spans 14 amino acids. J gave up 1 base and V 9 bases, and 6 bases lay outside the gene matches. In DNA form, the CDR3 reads TGTGCCACCGGGGGGGACGGCCGCACAGATACGCAGTATTTT. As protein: CATGGDGRTDTQYF.

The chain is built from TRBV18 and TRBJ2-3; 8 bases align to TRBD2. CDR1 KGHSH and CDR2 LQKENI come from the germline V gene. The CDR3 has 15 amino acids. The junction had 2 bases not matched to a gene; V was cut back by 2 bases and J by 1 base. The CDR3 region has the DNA TGTGCCAGCTCACCAGCGACTAGCGGCACAGATACGCAGTATTTT. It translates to CASSPATSGTDTQYF.

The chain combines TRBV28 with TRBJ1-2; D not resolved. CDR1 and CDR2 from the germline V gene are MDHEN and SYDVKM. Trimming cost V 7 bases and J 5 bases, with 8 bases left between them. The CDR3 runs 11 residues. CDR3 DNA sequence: TGTGCCAGCACCCTTGGATATGGCTACACCTTC. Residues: CASTLGYGYTF.

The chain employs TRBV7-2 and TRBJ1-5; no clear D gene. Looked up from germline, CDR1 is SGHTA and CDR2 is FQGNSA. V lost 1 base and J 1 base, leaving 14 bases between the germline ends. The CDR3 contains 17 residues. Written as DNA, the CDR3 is TGTGCCAGCAGCTTAGAACCGCCCAGGAGGAGCAATCAGCCCCAGCATTTT. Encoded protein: CASSLEPPRRSNQPQHF.

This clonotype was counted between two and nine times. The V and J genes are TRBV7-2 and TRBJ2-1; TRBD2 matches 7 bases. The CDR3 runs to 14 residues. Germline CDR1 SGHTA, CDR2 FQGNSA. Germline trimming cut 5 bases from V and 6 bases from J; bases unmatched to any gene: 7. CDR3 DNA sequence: TGTGCCAGCAGCGGGGGAGCGGGGAGCAATGAGCAGTTCTTC. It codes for CASSGGAGSNEQFF.

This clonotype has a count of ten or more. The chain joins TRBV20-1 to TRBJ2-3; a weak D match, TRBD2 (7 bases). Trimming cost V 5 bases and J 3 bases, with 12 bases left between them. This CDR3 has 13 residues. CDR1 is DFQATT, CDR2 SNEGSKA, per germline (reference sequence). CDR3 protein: CSAGGGQTDTQYF. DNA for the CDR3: TGCAGTGCTGGGGGGGGCCAGACAGATACGCAGTATTTT.

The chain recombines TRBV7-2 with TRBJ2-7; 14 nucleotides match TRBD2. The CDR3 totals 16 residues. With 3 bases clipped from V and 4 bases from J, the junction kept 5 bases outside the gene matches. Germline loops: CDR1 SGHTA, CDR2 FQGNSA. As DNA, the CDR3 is TGTGCCAGCAGCTTGGGGACTAGCGGGAGTTGGTACGAGCAGTACTTC. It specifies CASSLGTSGSWYEQYF.

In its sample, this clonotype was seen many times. Here the CDR3 reads CASSLKAFNEQFF. CDR3 in DNA: TGTGCCAGCAGCTTGAAGGCGTTCAATGAGCAGTTCTTC. This chain joins TRBV7-2 and TRBJ2-1; D remains unclear. Germline V CDR1 and CDR2: SGHTA, FQGNSA. This CDR3 is built from 13 residues. Trimming cost V 3 bases and J 6 bases, with 9 bases left between them. The variable domain in full, completed from reference TRBV7-2 and TRBJ2-1, reads GAGVSQSPSNKVTEKGKDVELRCDPISGHTALYWYRQSLGQGLEFLIYFQGNSAPDKSGLPSDRFSAERTGGSVSTLTIQRTQQEDSAVYLCASSLKAFNEQFFGPGTRLTVL.

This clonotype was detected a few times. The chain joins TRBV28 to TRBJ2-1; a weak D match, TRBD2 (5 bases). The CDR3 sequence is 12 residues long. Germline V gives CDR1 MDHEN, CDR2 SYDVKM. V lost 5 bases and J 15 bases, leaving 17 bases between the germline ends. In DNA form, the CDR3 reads TGTGCCAGCAGTAAACGGACTGATCGGCTGTTCTTC. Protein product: CASSKRTDRLFF.

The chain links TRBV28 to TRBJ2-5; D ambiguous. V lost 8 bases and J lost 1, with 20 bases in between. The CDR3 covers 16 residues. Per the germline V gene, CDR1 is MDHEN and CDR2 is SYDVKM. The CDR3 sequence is CASGSFIPVGQETQYF. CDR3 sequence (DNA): TGTGCCAGCGGCTCCTTTATCCCAGTAGGCCAAGAGACCCAGTACTTC.

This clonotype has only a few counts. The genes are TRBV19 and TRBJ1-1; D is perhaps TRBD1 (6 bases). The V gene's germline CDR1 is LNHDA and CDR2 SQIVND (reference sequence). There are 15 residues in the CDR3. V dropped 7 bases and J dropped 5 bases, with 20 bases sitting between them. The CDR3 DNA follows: TGTGCCAGTAACCCAAGGGGGTTCCGAGGTACTGAAGCTTTCTTT. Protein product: CASNPRGFRGTEAFF. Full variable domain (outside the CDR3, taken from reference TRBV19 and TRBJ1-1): DGGITQSPKYLFRKEGQNVTLSCEQNLNHDAMYWYRQDPGQGLRLIYYSQIVNDFQKGDIAEGYSVSREKKESFPLTVTSAQKNPTAFYLCASNPRGFRGTEAFFGQGTRLTVV.